A single sample gave rise to the 21 T cell receptor beta chains below, sequenced in a study of blood T cell repertoires in COVID-19. Data came from immunoSEQ multiplex PCR; TCRdb stores just in-frame clones and leaves some out. The table lists nearly 350,000 clones, roughly 89% of them singletons, with under 3.5% in the top ten. Specimen: peripheral blood. Every receptor here comes from a woman between 18 and 29 years old who had recovered from COVID-19.

The rearrangement links TRBV6-2 or TRBV6-3 to TRBJ2-1; D gene ambiguous. The CDR3 loop spans 13 amino acids. CDR1 MNHEY and CDR2 SVGEGT come from the germline V gene. Trimming left V 5 bases short and J 9 bases short, with 14 bases between. The CDR3 protein is CASSLRTFGEQFF. The CDR3 region has the DNA TGTGCCAGCAGTCTAAGAACGTTCGGTGAGCAGTTCTTC.

The J gene is TRBJ2-4, the V gene TRBV20-1, with 7 bases fitting TRBD2. Germline V gene sequence: CDR1 DFQATT, CDR2 SNEGSKA (reference sequence). This CDR3 contains 15 residues. J lost 8 bases, V lost 3 bases, and 13 bases had no gene match. The CDR3 spells CSASPRERGWHIQYF. Written as DNA, the CDR3 is TGCAGTGCTAGTCCGCGGGAGAGGGGTTGGCACATTCAGTACTTC.

The chain links TRBV19 to TRBJ1-6; 8 bases map to TRBD1. V was clipped by 1 base and J by 9 bases; unmatched bases: 5. The CDR3 extends over 15 amino acids. The V gene's germline CDR1 is LNHDA and CDR2 SQIVND (reference sequence). The CDR3 loop is CASSIGGQGRSPLHF. The CDR3 DNA follows: TGTGCCAGTAGTATAGGAGGACAGGGTCGTTCACCCCTCCACTTT.

The chain joins TRBV6-4 to TRBJ2-7, with TRBD2 matching 11 bases. Germline V gives CDR1 MRHNA, CDR2 SNTAGT. V dropped 4 bases and J dropped 6; count of bases not matched to a gene: 8. The CDR3 contains 15 residues. The CDR3 sequence: CASSVTSGRAGEQYV. The CDR3 DNA sequence: TGTGCCAGCAGTGTTACTAGCGGGAGAGCGGGCGAGCAGTACGTC.

The genes are TRBV4-1 and TRBJ2-1; D unclear. This CDR3 comprises 15 residues. Germline CDR1 is MGHRA and CDR2 is YSYEKL. V was trimmed by 0 bases and J by 5 bases, leaving 11 bases between them. CDR3 amino acids: CASSQEDSRNNEQFF. In DNA form, the CDR3 reads TGCGCCAGCAGCCAAGAAGATTCCAGGAACAATGAGCAGTTCTTC.

This clone showed up just once. The chain is built from TRBV6-2 or TRBV6-3 and TRBJ1-4, with D possibly matching TRBD1 (6 bases). Germline values: CDR1 MNHEY, CDR2 SVGEGT. Trimming stripped 2 bases from V and 1 base from J, with 11 bases between. CDR3 length: 16 amino acids. The CDR3 DNA sequence: TGTGCCAGCAGTTACCCGAAACAGGGAACTAATGAAAAACTGTTTTTT. Translation: CASSYPKQGTNEKLFF.

This chain links TRBV6-5 with TRBJ2-3; 7 bases are a match to TRBD2. Germline V lookup: CDR1 MNHEY, CDR2 SVGAGI. J gave up 1 base and V 6 bases, and 4 bases lay outside the gene matches. The CDR3 has 14 residues. The CDR3 DNA reads as TGTGCCAGCAGCAGACTAGCTGGCACAGATACGCAGTATTTT. It translates to CASSRLAGTDTQYF.

This rearrangement joins TRBV5-4 to TRBJ1-2; D is uncertain. CDR1 and CDR2 (germline): SGHNT, YYREEE (reference sequence). V lost 5 bases, J lost 4 bases, and 18 bases lay in between. The CDR3 covers 15 residues. CDR3 residues: CASRLAELRGYGYTF. CDR3 DNA: TGTGCCAGCAGATTAGCCGAACTTCGCGGCTATGGCTACACCTTC.

The chain couples TRBV7-2 to TRBJ2-2; D gene unclear. This CDR3 contains 12 residues. Trimming stripped 6 bases from V and 3 bases from J, with 5 bases between. CDR1 and CDR2 (germline): SGHTA, FQGNSA. Here the CDR3 DNA reads TGTGCCAGCAGTCTATACACCGGGGAGCTGTTTTTT. Its protein is CASSLYTGELFF.

V and J are TRBV5-1 and TRBJ1-4; 9 bases agree with TRBD1. Germline V lookup: CDR1 SGHRS, CDR2 YFSETQ. The CDR3 covers 14 residues. With V trimmed by 4 bases and J by 8 bases, 6 bases remained unmatched. CDR3 protein: CASSRGQGREKLFF. CDR3 coding DNA: TGCGCCAGCAGCCGCGGACAGGGGAGAGAAAAACTGTTTTTT.

This clone was recorded once. This chain links TRBV14 with TRBJ2-6; the match to TRBD2 covers 10 bases. Trimming cost V 1 base and J 1 base; bases outside gene matches: 7. The CDR3 runs to 19 residues. Germline CDR1 SGHDN, CDR2 FVKESK. CDR3 in amino acids: CASSQGLAGVASGANVLTF. The CDR3 nucleotides read TGTGCCAGCAGCCAAGGTCTAGCGGGAGTTGCGTCTGGGGCCAACGTCCTGACTTTC.

The chain couples TRBV7-9 to TRBJ1-5; 7 positions match TRBD1. Trimming took 2 bases from V and 5 from J; bases not matched to a gene: 0. The CDR3 totals 13 residues. Germline-derived CDR1 and CDR2 are SEHNR and FQNEAQ (reference sequence). CDR3 loop: CASSLQGDQPQHF. In nucleotides, the CDR3 is TGTGCCAGCAGCTTACAGGGGGATCAGCCCCAGCATTTT.

This chain uses TRBV4-1 with TRBJ2-5; 9 nucleotides agree with TRBD1. There are 14 residues in the CDR3. Germline CDR1 reads MGHRA; CDR2 reads YSYEKL. V lost 3 bases to trimming and J lost 5 bases; unmatched junction nucleotides: 4. CDR3 DNA sequence: TGCGCCAGCAGCCATACAGGGGGCAGGGAGACCCAGTACTTC. Translated, it gives CASSHTGGRETQYF.

The rearrangement uses TRBV11-3 and TRBJ2-1, with 8 bases aligning to TRBD2. The germline gives CDR1 SGHNT, CDR2 YENEEA. The V gene end was trimmed by 8 bases and the J gene end by 5 bases; junction bases not matched to a gene: 8. The CDR3 totals 14 residues. CDR3: CASERENTHNEQFF. The DNA for the CDR3 is TGTGCCAGCGAGCGGGAGAACACACACAATGAGCAGTTCTTC.

This clone has just one count. This chain uses TRBV6-4 with TRBJ1-2; D is possibly TRBD1 (6 bases). Germline-derived CDR1 and CDR2 are MRHNA and SNTAGT. The CDR3 contains 13 residues. V gave up 0 bases and J gave up 8 bases, with 10 bases separating them. CDR3 DNA sequence: TGTGCCAGCAGTGACTCCCAAGGACAGGGCTACACCTTC. Translation: CASSDSQGQGYTF.

The J gene is TRBJ1-2, the V gene TRBV20-1; the match to TRBD1 covers 8 bases. The CDR3 consists of 11 residues. Germline values: CDR1 DFQATT, CDR2 SNEGSKA (reference sequence). The CDR3 protein is CRSTGEYGYTF. DNA for the CDR3: TGCAGATCGACAGGGGAATATGGCTACACCTTC.

The rearrangement uses TRBV5-6 and TRBJ1-5, with TRBD1 as a possible D gene (6 bases). Germline CDR1 reads SGHDT; CDR2 reads YYEEEE. With 2 bases removed from V and 2 bases from J, the gap between germline ends came to 11 bases. This CDR3 is built from 15 residues. CDR3 bases: TGTGCCAGCAGCTTTTCAGGGGCGGGCAATCAGCCCCAGCATTTT. Its protein is CASSFSGAGNQPQHF.

CDR3 sequence (DNA): TGTGCCAGCAGTCTAACGACAGGGACGGCGCAGTATTTT. Protein: CASSLTTGTAQYF. The chain carries TRBV12-3 or TRBV12-4 and TRBJ2-3; 7 bases agree with TRBD1. The V and J ends lost 5 bases and 10 bases, in that order; junction bases with no gene match: 9. The CDR3 sequence is 13 residues long.

Written as DNA, the CDR3 is TGTGCCAGCTGCCCTCTAGCGGGAGCGTTCAATGAGCAGTTCTTC. The encoded protein is CASCPLAGAFNEQFF. V gene TRBV6-2 or TRBV6-3 combines with J gene TRBJ2-1; 10 bases are shared with TRBD2. The CDR3 contains 15 residues. The J segment lost 6 bases and the V segment lost 8 bases, leaving 10 bases of the junction unmatched. From germline, CDR1 is MNHEY and CDR2 SVGEGT.

This chain joins TRBV10-3 and TRBJ2-3; the match to TRBD2 covers 12 bases. Trimming cost V 6 bases and J 5 bases; bases outside gene matches: 15. This CDR3 has 18 amino acids. CDR1 and CDR2 (germline): ENHRY, SYGVKD. The CDR3 DNA sequence: TGTGCCATCAGAGGCGGAGGGGGGCCGGGACTAGCGGGAGATACGCAGTATTTT. The encoded protein is CAIRGGGGPGLAGDTQYF.

CDR3 sequence: CASSLQGGATEAFF. The CDR3, as DNA: TGTGCCAGTAGTTTACAGGGGGGGGCCACTGAAGCTTTCTTT. The rearrangement links TRBV19 to TRBJ1-1; TRBD1 matches at 8 bases. The CDR3 has 14 amino acids. From germline, CDR1 is LNHDA and CDR2 SQIVND (reference sequence). Trimming at V came to 5 bases and at J to 4 bases, leaving 6 bases not matched to a gene.